Described below is a single T cell receptor beta chain sequence and its context. No antigen is known for it. This sample was taken from a study of T cell repertoires in cytomegalovirus infection. Study-wide background: Recently identified HLA-C-restricted CMV epitopes were among the peptides used. Matching HLA type and CMV infection were both indicated by public TCR beta signatures. The study, taken as a whole, reports: There were HLA-C-restricted CMV-specific TCR beta clonotypes dominating the ex vivo response. Cumulative frequency of public TCR beta families picked out carriers of CMV plus the relevant HLA.

Per germline, CDR1 MNHEY and CDR2 SMNVEV (reference sequence). V was trimmed by 2 bases and J by 3 bases, leaving 11 bases between them. The CDR3 spans 15 residues. A single record per CDR3 protein comes from TCRdb applying MiXCR to the reads. The sample includes 380,000 or so distinct CDR3 sequences, nearly 35% of them seen just once. The chain employs TRBV27 and TRBJ1-5, with D maybe TRBD1 (5 bases). This sequence originates from a human donor in good health (CMV status not recorded). Some clones in this sample may be carry-over from other donors' samples. This sample comprised cultured PBMCs, obtained from culture after CMV antigen stimulation. CDR3 sequence: CASSLGGRINQPQHF. CDR3 bases: TGTGCCAGCAGTTTAGGGGGACGGATCAATCAGCCCCAGCATTTT.